This entry features one T cell receptor beta chain sequence. Antigen: not known. They ran version v3.0 of the immunoSEQ assay at survey level. Sequencing was performed with immunoSEQ multiplex PCR; in TCRdb, only in-frame clones are kept and a portion is missing. The sample has about 28,000 clones; nearly 95% are singletons. The data originate from a study of long-term antiretroviral therapy in people with HIV. Overall study findings and caveats: With ART, diversity went up but was still lower than in transplant donor controls. Drawn between about 2004 and 2017, the blood was possibly obtained under older ART regimens.

There was at least one pre-ART PBMC sample for each donor, plus at least two post-ART PBMC samples. The sample here was unsorted PBMCs, taken 6 to 6.5 years after starting antiretroviral therapy. This TCR derives from a man under 40 with HIV.

The CDR3 region has the DNA TGTGCCAGCAGTTTATTCGAGGGTGCGGATGAGCAGTTCTTC. The encoded protein is CASSLFEGADEQFF. The V and J genes are TRBV27 and TRBJ2-1; D is possibly TRBD2 (5 bases). Germline V CDR1 and CDR2: MNHEY, SMNVEV (reference sequence). The V end was cut by 1 base, the J end by 8 bases, with 12 bases between. This CDR3 is built from 14 residues.